The sequence of this T cell receptor (beta chain) was determined in a study of CD8 T cells in ankylosing spondylitis. Study conclusions and caveats: Characteristic, it appeared, of ankylosing spondylitis blood was a TCR beta motif of eight highly homologous variants. Disease-linked clones bore a CD8+ phenotype and were relatively rare in peripheral blood.

Scientists made TCR beta libraries using quantitative 5'-RACE with molecular barcodes. TCRdb fed the 5' RACE reads into MiXCR, producing one record per CDR3 protein. The sample holds about 210,000 distinct CDR3 sequences; roughly 8.2% are singletons and the top ten take 4.8%. The trim removed 4 bases at V and 3 bases at J, leaving 5 bases unmatched. The CDR3 has 15 residues. Germline V lookup: CDR1 LGHNA, CDR2 YSLEER. This clonotype was seen repeatedly, ten times or more. No antigen is known for it. The sequenced sample consisted of blood, either unsorted or a sorted T cell fraction (not recorded which). This sequence was found in a female donor with ankylosing spondylitis or in good health (not recorded which). This rearrangement joins TRBV4-3 to TRBJ1-5; 8 bases align to TRBD1. CDR3 nucleotides: TGCGCCAGCAGCCTAAGGACAGGGAACAATCAGCCCCAGCATTTT. Its translation: CASSLRTGNNQPQHF.